This T cell receptor (beta chain) was profiled in a study of blood T cell repertoires in COVID-19. Study-wide context: The United States, Italy and Spain were the sources of the acute and convalescent COVID-19 samples. T cells, B-cell-depleted T cells, or PBMCs supplied cDNA or gDNA.

In the authors' methods: Reference gene primer amplification yielded estimated nucleated cell counts. Assay used: immunoSEQ multiplex PCR; TCRdb lists only in-frame clones, some missing. The V and J calls and clone size are taken from that table; D and trimming were inferred from the DNA. The table records about 300,000 clones, 65% to 90% of them present only once. Participants reported their clinical history, and cohort assignment relied on those reports. Trimming at V came to 4 bases and at J to 3 bases, leaving 5 bases not matched to a gene. The germline CDR1 and CDR2 sequences are SGHNT and YYREEE (reference sequence). The CDR3 covers 16 residues.

The V call is TRBV5-4, the J call TRBJ1-6, with 9 bases aligning to TRBD1. The origin of this receptor is a man aged 25 to 45 who had recovered from COVID-19. Specimen: PBMCs or T cells enriched from blood (not recorded which). The CDR3 nucleotides are TGTGCCAGCAGCCCCTGGACAGGGGTCTATAATTCACCCCTCCACTTT. Translating it yields CASSPWTGVYNSPLHF. Full variable domain (outside the CDR3, taken from reference TRBV5-4 and TRBJ1-6): ETGVTQSPTHLIKTRGQQVTLRCSSQSGHNTVSWYQQALGQGPQFIFQYYREEENGRGNFPPRFSGLQFPNYSSELNVNALELDDSALYLCASSPWTGVYNSPLHFGNGTRLTVT.